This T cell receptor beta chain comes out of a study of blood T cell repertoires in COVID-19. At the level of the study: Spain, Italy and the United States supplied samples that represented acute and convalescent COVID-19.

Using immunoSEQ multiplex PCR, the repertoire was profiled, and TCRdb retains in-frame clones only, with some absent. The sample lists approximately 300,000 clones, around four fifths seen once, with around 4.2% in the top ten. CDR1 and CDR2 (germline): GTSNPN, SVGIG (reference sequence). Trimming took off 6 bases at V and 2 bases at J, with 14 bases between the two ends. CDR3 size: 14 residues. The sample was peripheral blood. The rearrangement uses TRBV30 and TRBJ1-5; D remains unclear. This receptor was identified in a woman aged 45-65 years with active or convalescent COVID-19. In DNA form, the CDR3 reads TGTGCCTGTACTCTTGGCCAGGGCAATCAGCCCCAGCATTTT. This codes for CACTLGQGNQPQHF. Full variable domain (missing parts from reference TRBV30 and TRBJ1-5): SQTIHQWPATLVQPVGSPLSLECTVEGTSNPNLYWYRQAAGRGLQLLFYSVGIGQISSEVPQNLSASRPQDRQFILSSKKLLLSDSGFYLCACTLGQGNQPQHFGDGTRLSIL.